Listed below are T cell receptor beta chains from one sample, sequenced in a study of naive and memory T cell subsets. TCRdb recomputed calls from the UMI-ligation and nested PCR reads with MiXCR, one row per CDR3 protein. In the table there are around 30,000 distinct CDR3 sequences, approximately 6.7% of which are singletons. Material: skin, obtained from a tuberculin skin test site. These receptors were taken from an adult in good health. CDR3s include the opening cysteine and the closing phenylalanine or tryptophan. Each record gives: clone size, J gene, D gene, V gene, CDR3 DNA, CDR3 protein. A D gene is named only where the DNA matches it firmly. Clone size is stated in some rows and not others, as once, few, many or a class when expanded.

size: NA; J: TRBJ2-5; D: NA; V: TRBV7-2; DNA: TGTGCCAGCGTACGACTATCCCAAGCAAGCGAGACCCAGTACTTC; CDR3: CASVRLSQASETQYF
size: NA; J: TRBJ2-5; D: NA; V: TRBV9; DNA: TGTGCCAGCAGCGTAGATTCTAGTACCGAGACCCAGTACTTC; CDR3: CASSVDSSTETQYF
size: few; J: TRBJ2-7; D: NA; V: TRBV14; DNA: TGTGCCAGCAGCAGTACAGGGAGGGGAGCCTACGAGCAGTACTTC; CDR3: CASSSTGRGAYEQYF
size: NA; J: TRBJ1-1; D: TRBD1; V: TRBV7-9; DNA: TGTACCAGCAGCCCGACAGGGGTAAACACTGAAGCTTTCTTT; CDR3: CTSSPTGVNTEAFF
size: many; J: TRBJ1-1; D: TRBD1; V: TRBV16; DNA: TGTGCCAGCAGCCGCGGGACAGGGGAAGCTTTCTTT; CDR3: CASSRGTGEAFF
size: many; J: TRBJ1-4; D: NA; V: TRBV7-6; DNA: TGTGCCAGCAGCTTAGTCGGGGGACCGGGTTCTAATGAAAAACTGTTTTTT; CDR3: CASSLVGGPGSNEKLFF
size: NA; J: TRBJ2-3; D: TRBD2; V: TRBV10-2; DNA: TGCGCCAGCAAATTAGCGGGGGGGAGGCCAGATACGCAGTATTTT; CDR3: CASKLAGGRPDTQYF
size: many; J: TRBJ2-3; D: NA; V: TRBV7-8; DNA: TGTGCCAGCAGCTTAGCGGACGGGGGCCTCAGCACAGATACGCAGTATTTT; CDR3: CASSLADGGLSTDTQYF
size: many; J: TRBJ2-5; D: NA; V: TRBV11-2; DNA: TGTGCCAGCAGCGCAACCCCCGGGTACCAAGAGACCCAGTACTTC; CDR3: CASSATPGYQETQYF
size: many; J: TRBJ2-6; D: NA; V: TRBV12-3/TRBV12-4; DNA: TGTGCCAGCTCGCCTCAGGGGACTGCCTCTGGGGCCAACGTCCTGACTTTC; CDR3: CASSPQGTASGANVLTF
size: many; J: TRBJ2-3; D: NA; V: TRBV5-1; DNA: TGCGCCAGCAGCCCGACGGGACCCACAGATACGCAGTATTTT; CDR3: CASSPTGPTDTQYF
size: many; J: TRBJ1-1; D: NA; V: TRBV20-1; DNA: TGCAGTCCCAACACTGAAGCTTTCTTT; CDR3: CSPNTEAFF
size: few; J: TRBJ1-6; D: TRBD1; V: TRBV15; DNA: TGTGCCACCAGCAGAGATCTTGCCGGGACAGGGAATTCACCCCTCCACTTT; CDR3: CATSRDLAGTGNSPLHF
size: many; J: TRBJ2-5; D: NA; V: TRBV10-3; DNA: TGTGCCATCAGTATTGGCGGGGATGGACAAGAGACCCAGTACTTC; CDR3: CAISIGGDGQETQYF
size: many; J: TRBJ1-1; D: NA; V: TRBV20-1; DNA: TGCAGTGCTAGAAAGGGGTCGGGCACTGAAGCTTTCTTT; CDR3: CSARKGSGTEAFF
size: NA; J: TRBJ2-7; D: NA; V: TRBV10-2; DNA: TGCGCCAGCAGTGAGTCGGAGGGCCCCTACGAGCAGTACTTC; CDR3: CASSESEGPYEQYF
size: many; J: TRBJ2-1; D: NA; V: TRBV12-5; DNA: TGTGCTAGTGGTTTGAGGCCGGACCGTTACAATGAGCAGTTCTTC; CDR3: CASGLRPDRYNEQFF
size: medium-sized; J: TRBJ2-1; D: TRBD2; V: TRBV29-1; DNA: TGCAGCGTTAGCGGGGGACGGAACCCAGAGCAGTTCTTC; CDR3: CSVSGGRNPEQFF
size: medium-sized; J: TRBJ2-7; D: NA; V: TRBV15; DNA: TGTGCCACCAGCAGTTATCGGGGTGACTACGAGCAGTACTTC; CDR3: CATSSYRGDYEQYF
size: NA; J: TRBJ2-1; D: TRBD2; V: TRBV27; DNA: TGTGCCAGCAGTTTATTCGCGGGGGTGGGTAATGAGCAGTTCTTC; CDR3: CASSLFAGVGNEQFF
size: many; J: TRBJ1-2; D: NA; V: TRBV6-5; DNA: TGTGCCAGCAGTTACTCCCGTGCAGCTAACTATGGCTACACCTTC; CDR3: CASSYSRAANYGYTF
size: NA; J: TRBJ1-1; D: NA; V: TRBV10-2; DNA: TGCGCCAGTGCCGGGACCCCCCGAGCTGAAGCTTTCTTT; CDR3: CASAGTPRAEAFF
size: few; J: TRBJ1-6; D: NA; V: TRBV7-9; DNA: TGTGCCAGCAGCTTAGCTTCGTCGGGGTCACCCCTCCACTTT; CDR3: CASSLASSGSPLHF
size: many; J: TRBJ1-1; D: NA; V: TRBV6-6; DNA: TGTGCCAGCAGTTACTCGGGGATTATGAACACTGAAGCTTTCTTT; CDR3: CASSYSGIMNTEAFF
size: few; J: TRBJ2-5; D: NA; V: TRBV5-1; DNA: TGCGCCAGCAGCTTAATTGGAGGGGAAGAGACCCAGTACTTC; CDR3: CASSLIGGEETQYF
size: few; J: TRBJ1-2; D: NA; V: TRBV27; DNA: TGTGCCAGCGGCCCTTACAAGAACTATGGCTACACCTTC; CDR3: CASGPYKNYGYTF
size: many; J: TRBJ2-2; D: NA; V: TRBV29-1; DNA: TGCAGCGCCTCTAGAGACCCCTGGGCTGGGGAGCTGTTTTTT; CDR3: CSASRDPWAGELFF
size: NA; J: TRBJ1-5; D: NA; V: TRBV3-1; DNA: TGTGCCAGCAGCCAGCAATCTAGCAATCTGCCCCAGCATTTT; CDR3: CASSQQSSNLPQHF
size: many; J: TRBJ2-5; D: TRBD2; V: TRBV19; DNA: TGTGCCAGTAGTGTACTAGCGGGGGTCGAGACCCAGTACTTC; CDR3: CASSVLAGVETQYF
size: NA; J: TRBJ1-5; D: NA; V: TRBV6-2/TRBV6-3; DNA: TGTGCCAGCAGTTACTGGGGGGAAGGTCAGCCCCAGCATTTT; CDR3: CASSYWGEGQPQHF
size: few; J: TRBJ1-5; D: TRBD1; V: TRBV10-3; DNA: TGTGCCATCAGTGAGGTCCCTCACAGGGGTCAGCCCCAGCATTTT; CDR3: CAISEVPHRGQPQHF
size: many; J: TRBJ2-4; D: NA; V: TRBV6-1; DNA: TGTGCTGGAGGGGGAGGATCGATAGCCAAAAACATTCAGTACTTC; CDR3: CAGGGGSIAKNIQYF
size: many; J: TRBJ2-3; D: NA; V: TRBV29-1; DNA: TGCAGCGTCCAAAAGGAGGATCCGCAGTATTTT; CDR3: CSVQKEDPQYF
size: many; J: TRBJ2-6; D: NA; V: TRBV27; DNA: TGTGCCAGCAGTCCGGGGACATCCTCTGGGGCCAACGTCCTGACTTTC; CDR3: CASSPGTSSGANVLTF
size: many; J: TRBJ2-7; D: TRBD1; V: TRBV19; DNA: TGTGCCAGTAGTTCGACAGGGGGAATCTACGAGCAGTACTTC; CDR3: CASSSTGGIYEQYF
size: many; J: TRBJ2-1; D: TRBD2; V: TRBV9; DNA: TGTGCCAGCAGCGTAGGTAGCGGGGGTGGGTATGAGCAGTTCTTC; CDR3: CASSVGSGGGYEQFF
size: many; J: TRBJ2-2; D: TRBD1; V: TRBV5-6; DNA: TGTGCCAGCAGCTTGGGGGACAGGGAGGTAACCGGGGAGCTGTTTTTT; CDR3: CASSLGDREVTGELFF
size: many; J: TRBJ2-5; D: NA; V: TRBV5-1; DNA: TGCGCCAGCAGCTTGAGTACGGAGACCCAAGAGACCCAGTACTTC; CDR3: CASSLSTETQETQYF
size: many; J: TRBJ2-7; D: NA; V: TRBV7-8; DNA: TGTGCCAGCAGCTTAGGGGGGACTGTTACCTCCTACGAGCAGTACTTC; CDR3: CASSLGGTVTSYEQYF
size: many; J: TRBJ2-7; D: NA; V: TRBV18; DNA: TGTGCCAGCTCGTCACAGGGATCGAAAGAGCAGTACTTC; CDR3: CASSSQGSKEQYF
size: many; J: TRBJ2-5; D: NA; V: TRBV4-1; DNA: TGCGCCAGCAGCCAAGATGAGGCAGGCCAAGAGACCCAGTACTTC; CDR3: CASSQDEAGQETQYF